The 13 T cell receptor beta chains below all came from one sample that was sequenced in a study of T cells after yellow fever vaccination. TCRdb re-called the 5' RACE reads through MiXCR, storing one row per CDR3 protein. Altogether just over 250,000 distinct CDR3 sequences are present, around 4.9% being singletons, with the ten largest covering roughly 3.4%. The sequencing here drew on CD4+ T cells sorted from PBMCs, taken on the day of the yellow fever booster vaccination. The receptors originated from a young man who received the YFV17D yellow fever vaccine.

This clonotype has ten or more counts. The V gene is TRBV7-2, the J gene TRBJ2-1, with 7 bases identical to TRBD1. V dropped 5 bases and J dropped 9; count of bases not matched to a gene: 7. This CDR3 contains 13 residues. Germline CDR1 reads SGHTA; CDR2 reads FQGNSA. The CDR3 region has the DNA TGTGCCAGCAGCCAAGACAGGGATAGTGAGCAGTTCTTC. It codes for CASSQDRDSEQFF.

V is TRBV7-2 and J is TRBJ2-5; no reliable D call. The germline gives CDR1 SGHTA, CDR2 FQGNSA. V gave up 3 bases and J gave up 4 bases, with 9 bases separating them. The CDR3 totals 13 residues. CDR3 loop: CASSFNGRETQYF. The CDR3 region has the DNA TGTGCCAGCAGCTTCAACGGGCGAGAGACCCAGTACTTC.

This clonotype has a handful of counts. This chain links TRBV3-1 with TRBJ2-1; D may be TRBD2 (5 bases). The CDR3 covers 12 residues. Germline values: CDR1 LGHDT, CDR2 YNNKEL (reference sequence). V dropped 4 bases and J dropped 9 bases, with 10 bases sitting between them. The CDR3 here is CASSLGDSEQFF. As DNA, the CDR3 is TGTGCCAGCAGCCTGGGAGATAGTGAGCAGTTCTTC.

The chain is built from TRBV4-1 and TRBJ1-1; 7 nucleotides match TRBD1. Germline loops: CDR1 MGHRA, CDR2 YSYEKL. The CDR3 totals 16 residues. V lost 1 base and J lost 0; bases outside the gene matches: 5. CDR3 DNA sequence: TGCGCCAGCAGCCAAGGGACAGGACAAATGAACACTGAAGCTTTCTTT. Amino acids: CASSQGTGQMNTEAFF.

CDR3 in DNA: TGTGCCAGCAGCCGGGAACCATCGGGTACGCAGTATTTT. It translates to CASSREPSGTQYF. V and J are TRBV7-3 and TRBJ2-3; a weak D match, TRBD2 (5 bases). This CDR3 is 13 amino acids long. Deletions cut 5 bases from V and 8 bases from J, with 14 bases between. Germline CDR1 SGHTA, CDR2 FQGTGA.

Written as DNA, the CDR3 is TGTGCCAGCACCCGGGACAGGGGGGTCCCCTACGAGCAGTACGTC. Amino acid sequence: CASTRDRGVPYEQYV. The chain uses TRBV12-3 or TRBV12-4 and TRBJ2-7; TRBD1 agrees at 11 bases. V was pared by 7 bases and J by 2 bases, with 7 bases of the junction left unmatched. The CDR3 loop spans 15 amino acids.

V usage is TRBV20-1 and J usage is TRBJ2-5; D might be TRBD2 (6 bases). Trimming took off 4 bases at V and 0 bases at J, with 12 bases between the two ends. This CDR3 is built from 14 residues. Looked up from germline, CDR1 is DFQATT and CDR2 is SNEGSKA (reference sequence). CDR3 sequence reads: CSATPGLYQETQYF. CDR3 DNA sequence: TGCAGTGCTACACCGGGACTGTACCAAGAGACCCAGTACTTC.

The table lists this clonotype with a few counts. The chain joins TRBV28 to TRBJ2-1; 9 positions agree with TRBD1. Germline CDR1 is MDHEN and CDR2 is SYDVKM. V lost 5 bases and J lost 5; bases outside the gene matches: 10. The CDR3 is 16 amino acids. The CDR3 spells CASSEPRGQGNNEQFF. DNA for the CDR3: TGTGCCAGCAGTGAGCCCCGGGGACAGGGTAACAATGAGCAGTTCTTC. Based on the CDR3 plus reference TRBV28 and TRBJ2-1, the full variable domain is DVKVTQSSRYLVKRTGEKVFLECVQDMDHENMFWYRQDPGLGLRLIYFSYDVKMKEKGDIPEGYSVSREKKERFSLILESASTNQTSMYLCASSEPRGQGNNEQFFGPGTRLTVL.

The V and J genes are TRBV6-2 or TRBV6-3 and TRBJ1-5, with a possible D match to TRBD1 (5 bases). The V gene lost 7 bases and the J gene lost 5 bases, with 9 bases spanning the gap. CDR3 length equals 12 residues. The V gene's germline CDR1 is MNHEY and CDR2 SVGEGT. The CDR3 here is CASTGAHQPQHF. The CDR3 coding sequence is TGTGCCAGCACTGGGGCACATCAGCCCCAGCATTTT.

A few counts support this clonotype. The chain uses TRBV7-9 and TRBJ1-1; the D is unclear. The germline V gene has CDR1 SEHNR and CDR2 FQNEAQ (reference sequence). CDR3 length equals 14 residues. Deletions cut 2 bases from V and 4 bases from J, with 11 bases between. This CDR3 reads CASSLRVASTEAFF. CDR3 sequence (DNA): TGTGCCAGCAGCTTAAGGGTGGCGAGCACTGAAGCTTTCTTT.

The V gene is TRBV4-3, the J gene TRBJ1-5, with D uncertain. This CDR3 has 15 residues. The ends were cut back, 0 bases at V and 5 bases at J, with 11 bases in the middle. The V gene's germline CDR1 is LGHNA and CDR2 YSLEER. The CDR3 loop reads CASSQDLLGYQPQHF. CDR3 sequence (DNA): TGCGCCAGCAGCCAAGATCTGCTGGGATATCAGCCCCAGCATTTT.

The table lists this clonotype with many counts. The rearrangement joins TRBV12-3 or TRBV12-4 to TRBJ1-5; weak D call: TRBD1 (5 bases). V was clipped by 0 bases and J by 2 bases, with 8 bases between them. The CDR3 extends over 15 amino acids. The DNA of the CDR3 is TGTGCCAGCAGTTTAGCTCTAGGGGGCAATCAGCCCCAGCATTTT. This gives the protein CASSLALGGNQPQHF.

Ten or more counts support this clonotype. The chain uses TRBV12-3 or TRBV12-4 and TRBJ1-5; TRBD1 matches at 7 bases. The trim removed 4 bases at V and 6 bases at J, leaving 6 bases unmatched. This CDR3 spans 14 amino acids. The CDR3 loop is CASSSQGKGQPQHF. CDR3 in DNA: TGTGCCAGCAGTTCACAGGGGAAGGGTCAGCCCCAGCATTTT.